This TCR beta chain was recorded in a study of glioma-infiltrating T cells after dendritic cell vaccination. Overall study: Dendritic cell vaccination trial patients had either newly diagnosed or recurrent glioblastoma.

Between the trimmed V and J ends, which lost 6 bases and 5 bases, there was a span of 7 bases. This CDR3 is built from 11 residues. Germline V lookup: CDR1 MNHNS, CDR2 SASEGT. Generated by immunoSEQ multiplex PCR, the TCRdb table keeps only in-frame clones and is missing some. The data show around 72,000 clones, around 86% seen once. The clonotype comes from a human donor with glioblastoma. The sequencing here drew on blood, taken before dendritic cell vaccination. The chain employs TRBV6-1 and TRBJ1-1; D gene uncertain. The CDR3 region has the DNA TGTGCCAGCAGGAGGGAAACTGAAGCTTTCTTT. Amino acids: CASRRETEAFF.